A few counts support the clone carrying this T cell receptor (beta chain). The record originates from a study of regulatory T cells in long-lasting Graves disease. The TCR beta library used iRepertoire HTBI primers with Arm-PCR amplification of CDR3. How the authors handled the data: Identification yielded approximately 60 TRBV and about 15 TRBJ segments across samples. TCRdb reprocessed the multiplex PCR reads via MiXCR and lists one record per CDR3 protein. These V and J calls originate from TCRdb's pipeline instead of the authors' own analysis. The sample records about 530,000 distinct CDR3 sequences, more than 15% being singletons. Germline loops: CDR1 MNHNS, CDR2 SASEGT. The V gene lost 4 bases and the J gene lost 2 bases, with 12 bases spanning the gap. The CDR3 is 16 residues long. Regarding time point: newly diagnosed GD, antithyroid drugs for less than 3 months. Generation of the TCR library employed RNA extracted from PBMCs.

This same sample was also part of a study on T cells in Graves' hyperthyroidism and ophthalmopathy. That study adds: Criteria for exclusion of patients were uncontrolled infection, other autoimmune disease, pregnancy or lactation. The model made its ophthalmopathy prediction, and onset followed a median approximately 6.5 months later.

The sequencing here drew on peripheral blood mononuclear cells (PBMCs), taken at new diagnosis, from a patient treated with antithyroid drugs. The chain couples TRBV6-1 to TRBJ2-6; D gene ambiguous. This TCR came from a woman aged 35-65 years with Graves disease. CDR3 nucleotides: TGTGCCAGCAGTGGTCAGATCAACCCTGGGGCCAACGTCCTGACTTTC. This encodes CASSGQINPGANVLTF.